The 18 T cell receptor beta chains in this list originate from one sample, sequenced in a study of cytomegalovirus exposure and HLA in healthy donors (dated by TCRdb to about 2017). The library was obtained by the immunoSEQ multiplex PCR assay. The multiplex PCR relied on a mix of 60 forward primers for TCR Vbeta segments and 13 reverse primers for TCR Jbeta segments. TCRdb's version of the immuneACCESS table is confined to in-frame rearrangements and falls short of the full clone set. An unresolved V gene accounts for under half of the shortfall where checked; the remainder is of unknown origin. For this sample the table gives around 160,000 clones, of which roughly 76% were detected only once. In total, the top ten clones hold roughly 2% of the sample. The sequenced material came from PBMCs. These receptors originate from a human donor in good health.

The chain couples TRBV7-9 to TRBJ2-7; no clear D gene. Trimming removed 5 bases from V and 3 bases from J, with 5 bases in between. This CDR3 is built from 11 residues. Germline assignment: CDR1 SEHNR and CDR2 FQNEAQ (reference sequence). Here the CDR3 reads CASSPVYEQYF. The CDR3 DNA is TGTGCCAGCAGCCCTGTCTACGAGCAGTACTTC. The variable domain in full, completed from reference TRBV7-9 and TRBJ2-7, reads DTGVSQNPRHKITKRGQNVTFRCDPISEHNRLYWYRQTLGQGPEFLTYFQNEAQLEKSRLLSDRFSAERPKGSFSTLEIQRTEQGDSAMYLCASSPVYEQYFGPGTRLTVT.

This clone has just a few counts. J is TRBJ2-1 and V is TRBV25-1; TRBD1 matches at 7 bases. The germline gives CDR1 MGHDK, CDR2 SYGVNS. With V trimmed by 3 bases and J by 5 bases, 4 bases remained unmatched. This CDR3 is built from 14 residues. DNA for the CDR3: TGTGCCAGCAGTGAGGGGACAGTAAACAATGAGCAGTTCTTC. As protein: CASSEGTVNNEQFF.

The chain recombines TRBV28 with TRBJ1-2; no clear D gene. In germline, CDR1 is MDHEN, CDR2 SYDVKM. This CDR3 is 12 amino acids long. Trimming stripped 3 bases from V and 8 bases from J, with 10 bases between. This CDR3 reads CASSFLPSGYTF. CDR3 DNA sequence: TGTGCCAGCAGTTTTCTCCCCTCGGGCTACACCTTC.

The chain employs TRBV5-6 and TRBJ1-3; 7 bases are a match to TRBD1. CDR1 and CDR2 (germline): SGHDT, YYEEEE. V lost 3 bases, J lost 2 bases, and 5 bases stayed unmatched. This CDR3 has 15 amino acids. The CDR3 here is CASSYGGTAGNTIYF. The CDR3 coding sequence is TGTGCCAGCAGCTACGGCGGGACAGCTGGAAACACCATATATTTT.

V gene TRBV7-3 combines with J gene TRBJ2-3; 12 nucleotides agree with TRBD2. V dropped 5 bases and J dropped 7; count of bases not matched to a gene: 7. Germline CDR1 reads SGHTA; CDR2 reads FQGTGA. The CDR3 has 15 residues. CDR3 DNA sequence: TGTGCCAGCAGCCCTCTAGCGGGGGGGTGGAATACGCAGTATTTT. Translation gives CASSPLAGGWNTQYF.

V usage is TRBV9 and J usage is TRBJ2-3; 14 nucleotides line up with TRBD2. Per the germline V gene, CDR1 is SGDLS and CDR2 is YYNGEE. V lost 0 bases to trimming and J lost 1 base; unmatched junction nucleotides: 1. The CDR3 has 17 amino acids. The DNA for the CDR3 is TGTGCCAGCAGCGTAGAGGGACTAGCGGGAGGCACAGATACGCAGTATTTT. This codes for CASSVEGLAGGTDTQYF.

The J gene is TRBJ1-6, the V gene TRBV5-3; possible D gene TRBD1, 6 bases. TRBV5-3 has ORF status, its function being uncertain. The V end lost 3 bases, the J end lost 7 bases, and 11 bases lay between the germline ends. The CDR3 is 14 residues long. CDR3 in DNA: TGTGCCAGAAGCTGGGACAAGGGAAATTCACCCCTCCACTTT. Its translation is CARSWDKGNSPLHF.

V is TRBV6-1 and J is TRBJ2-7; weak D call: TRBD1 (6 bases). V lost 5 bases and J 4 bases, leaving 12 bases between the germline ends. Germline CDR1 is MNHNS and CDR2 is SASEGT. The CDR3 contains 13 residues. The CDR3: CASSIPGVYEQYF. Here the CDR3 DNA reads TGTGCCAGCAGTATACCAGGGGTTTACGAGCAGTACTTC.

This clone came up a few times. J is TRBJ2-3 and V is TRBV10-1; TRBD1 aligns across 7 bases. CDR1 and CDR2 (germline): WNHNN, SYGVQD (reference sequence). The CDR3 length is 15 residues. V was pared by 5 bases and J by 3 bases, with 8 bases of the junction left unmatched. CDR3 DNA: TGCGCCAGCAGTCCAAACAGGGGTGCAACAGATACGCAGTATTTT. Translating gives CASSPNRGATDTQYF.

This clone has only one observation. The rearrangement uses TRBV7-8 and TRBJ2-1; 8 nucleotides agree with TRBD1. CDR1 SGHVS and CDR2 FQNEAQ come from the germline V gene. Unmatched junction bases numbered 2, after V lost 8 bases and J lost 8 bases. This CDR3 comprises 11 residues. The CDR3 is CASARGHEQFF. The CDR3 nucleotides are TGTGCCAGCGCCAGGGGGCATGAGCAGTTCTTC.

The rearrangement joins TRBV5-6 to TRBJ1-3, with D perhaps TRBD1 (5 bases). Between the trimmed V and J ends, which lost 4 bases and 3 bases, there was a span of 20 bases. The CDR3 has 17 amino acids. Germline assignment: CDR1 SGHDT and CDR2 YYEEEE. CDR3 in amino acids: CASSPLAGLTDGNTIYF. DNA of the CDR3: TGTGCCAGCAGCCCCCTGGCAGGGCTCACAGATGGAAACACCATATATTTT.

The chain's CDR3 is CASSPGGIQETQYF. The CDR3 region has the DNA TGTGCCAGCAGCCCGGGGGGAATACAAGAGACCCAGTACTTC. This chain joins TRBV5-5 and TRBJ2-5, with TRBD2 identical over 7 bases. CDR1 is SGHKS, CDR2 YYEKEE, per germline (reference sequence). The CDR3 extends over 14 amino acids. V gave up 4 bases and J gave up 2 bases; unmatched junction bases: 5.

This chain connects TRBV6-5 to TRBJ1-2; D not certain. V lost 2 bases, J lost 2 bases, and 3 bases lay in between. This CDR3 has 12 residues. The V gene's germline CDR1 is MNHEY and CDR2 SVGAGI. DNA for the CDR3: TGTGCCAGCAGTTACCAAAACTATGGCTACACCTTC. Encoded protein: CASSYQNYGYTF.

The genes are TRBV2 and TRBJ2-3; 7 bases line up with TRBD2. With 6 bases clipped from V and 2 bases from J, the junction kept 5 bases outside the gene matches. The CDR3 consists of 14 residues. The germline gives CDR1 SNHLY, CDR2 FYNNEI. The chain's CDR3 is CASSSGTITDTQYF. The CDR3 coding sequence is TGTGCCAGCAGCTCCGGGACTATCACAGATACGCAGTATTTT.

V and J are TRBV27 and TRBJ2-7, with 11 bases identical to TRBD2. Trimming took 5 bases from V and 3 from J; bases not matched to a gene: 3. Per the germline V gene, CDR1 is MNHEY and CDR2 is SMNVEV (reference sequence). The CDR3 runs to 14 residues. CDR3 nucleotides: TGTGCCAGCAGTCCGGGGACTAGCGGCTACGAGCAGTACTTC. This sequence encodes CASSPGTSGYEQYF.

The chain couples TRBV19 to TRBJ1-2; possible D gene TRBD1, 5 bases. V lost 3 bases, J lost 2 bases, and 10 bases lay in between. The CDR3 length is 14 residues. Germline values: CDR1 LNHDA, CDR2 SQIVND (reference sequence). This chain's CDR3 is CASSMPGINYGYTF. In DNA, the CDR3 is TGTGCCAGTAGTATGCCAGGGATAAACTATGGCTACACCTTC.

This clone has only a few counts. The chain couples TRBV19 to TRBJ1-5; tentative D call: TRBD1 (6 bases). V was trimmed by 8 bases and J by 6 bases, leaving 11 bases between them. This CDR3 region has 12 residues. From germline, CDR1 is LNHDA and CDR2 SQIVND (reference sequence). As DNA, the CDR3 is TGTGCCAGTGGGGGGGCAGGTCAGCCCCAGCATTTT. Residues: CASGGAGQPQHF.

This chain connects TRBV16 to TRBJ2-5; D unresolved. The CDR3 spans 14 residues. V lost 0 bases, J lost 5 bases, and 10 bases lay in between. Germline V gene data show CDR1 as KGHSY and CDR2 as FQNENV. The CDR3 region has the DNA TGTGCCAGCAGCCAATCGCGGCCCCCTGAGACCCAGTACTTC. Its translation is CASSQSRPPETQYF.